This T cell receptor beta chain was identified during a study of blood T cell repertoires in COVID-19. This clone was observed a handful of times. Data came from immunoSEQ multiplex PCR; TCRdb stores just in-frame clones and leaves some out. Found here are around 250,000 clones, just under 85% of them singletons; the top ten hold 14% to 15%. V lost 0 bases, J lost 5 bases, and 12 bases stayed unmatched. Germline V gives CDR1 SGHNT, CDR2 YYREEE (reference sequence). This CDR3 is built from 18 residues. The clonotype comes from a man aged 40-49 years who had recovered from COVID-19. The sample taken for sequencing was PBMCs or T cells enriched from blood (not recorded which). The V gene is TRBV5-4, the J gene TRBJ2-5, with TRBD2 matching over 11 bases. The chain's CDR3 is CASSLGLAGRGVVETQYF. DNA for the CDR3: TGTGCCAGCAGCTTGGGACTAGCGGGACGCGGGGTTGTGGAGACCCAGTACTTC.